This T cell receptor (beta chain) originates from a study of T cell clonality in common variable immunodeficiency. Study-wide results and limits: CVID patient heterogeneity limited repertoire-clinical complication correlations.

The ends lost 10 bases at V and 5 bases at J; junction bases unmatched: 7. The CDR3 is 13 residues long. In germline, CDR1 is SNHLY, CDR2 FYNNEI. At least ten counts were recorded for this clone. Its antigen is as yet unknown. The missing CDR3 end, 3 residues past where the read stops, is filled in from the germline J gene. Only in-frame clones appear in the TCRdb table, and some are missing; sequencing was by immunoSEQ multiplex PCR. The repertoire has about 40,000 clones, none seen only once; the ten largest take less than 4.5%. Sample: peripheral blood mononuclear cells. This chain links TRBV2 with TRBJ2-2; 7 bases are shared with TRBD1. This sequence was found in a person aged 18 to 69 in good health. CDR3 sequence: CATSDRATGELFF. The part of the CDR3 DNA that was read is TGTGCCACCTCCGACAGGGCTACCGGGGAG. Together with reference TRBV2 and TRBJ2-2, the CDR3 gives the full variable domain: EPEVTQTPSHQVTQMGQEVILRCVPISNHLYFYWYRQILGQKVEFLVSFYNNEISEKSEIFDDQFSVERPDGSNFTLKIRSTKLEDSAMYFCATSDRATGELFFGEGSRLTVL.